The 21 T cell receptor beta chains below were found in one sample sequenced in a study of persistence of HIV-infected CD4 T cells. The libraries were made with immunoSEQ version 4 in survey mode. Only in-frame clones appear in the TCRdb table, and some are missing; sequencing was by immunoSEQ multiplex PCR. The sample includes about 36,000 clones, about 85% of them seen just once. An overlapping HIV-1 Gag peptide pool stimulated these cells at about 1 ug/peptide/mL. CD40L/CD69 double-negative CD45RO-high memory CD4+ T cells were collected. Their specific antigens are unknown. The sample was cultured CD4+ T cells from PBMCs, taken from a patient who received antiretroviral therapy. Receptor source: an adult with HIV. The donor label of this sample is uncertain.

The chain has TRBV4-1 and TRBJ1-5, with 12 positions matching TRBD1. J was trimmed by 6 bases and V by 0 bases; bases with no gene match: 12. This CDR3 region has 19 residues. CDR1 MGHRA and CDR2 YSYEKL come from the germline V gene. The CDR3 protein is CASSQDLRDRGRPGQPQHF. CDR3 DNA: TGCGCCAGCAGCCAAGATCTCCGGGACAGGGGGCGCCCCGGTCAGCCCCAGCATTTT.

V gene TRBV4-2 combines with J gene TRBJ2-2, with D maybe TRBD2 (5 bases). The CDR3 sequence is 17 residues long. The V end lost 0 bases, the J end lost 7 bases, and 18 bases lay between the germline ends. Germline V gene lookup returns CDR1 LGHNA and CDR2 YNFKEQ. The CDR3 region has the DNA TGTGCCAGCAGCCAAGAGGGCCCGGGGAACGTGGGCGGGGAGCTGTTTTTT. This gives the protein CASSQEGPGNVGGELFF.

The chain employs TRBV25-1 and TRBJ1-4; possibly TRBD1 for D (6 bases). Trimming shortened V by 3 bases and J by 10 bases, and 18 bases separated the two germline ends. The CDR3 covers 15 residues. Germline loops: CDR1 MGHDK, CDR2 SYGVNS. The CDR3 DNA follows: TGTGCCAGCAGTGATACAGGGACCCTGGACGGAAAACTGTTTTTT. This sequence encodes CASSDTGTLDGKLFF.

The rearrangement uses TRBV19 and TRBJ2-1; no clear D. Per germline, CDR1 LNHDA and CDR2 SQIVND (reference sequence). CDR3 length equals 12 residues. V lost 0 bases and J 9 bases, leaving 6 bases between the germline ends. The chain's CDR3 is CASSIDRREQFF. DNA for the CDR3: TGTGCCAGTAGTATAGATCGGCGTGAGCAGTTCTTC.

The genes are TRBV5-1 and TRBJ1-3; TRBD1 might be the D (5 bases). CDR3 length: 16 residues. The V end lost 7 bases, the J end lost 0 bases, and 17 bases lay between the germline ends. Germline CDR1 reads SGHRS; CDR2 reads YFSETQ. The CDR3 bases are TGCGCCAGCGTATCCACCACAGGACTCTCTGGAAACACCATATATTTT. Residues: CASVSTTGLSGNTIYF.

The chain carries TRBV19 and TRBJ1-2; tentative D call: TRBD1 (6 bases). The ends were cut back, 7 bases at V and 1 base at J, with 22 bases in the middle. Germline loops: CDR1 LNHDA, CDR2 SQIVND (reference sequence). This CDR3 spans 17 amino acids. The CDR3 here is CASKPPAQGRFNYGYTF. CDR3 DNA sequence: TGTGCCAGTAAGCCACCCGCACAGGGAAGGTTTAACTATGGCTACACCTTC.

A few counts support this clone. This rearrangement joins TRBV5-1 to TRBJ2-2; 9 bases match TRBD2. The CDR3 runs to 14 residues. CDR1 SGHRS and CDR2 YFSETQ come from the germline V gene. V lost 4 bases to trimming and J lost 4 bases; unmatched junction nucleotides: 2. The CDR3 DNA reads as TGCGCCAGCAGCATAGCGGGGGTCACCGGGGAGCTGTTTTTT. It codes for CASSIAGVTGELFF.

The table lists this clone with a few counts. The V call is TRBV10-1, the J call TRBJ2-7, with a weak D call TRBD1 (6 bases). V was pared by 6 bases and J by 5 bases, with 14 bases between. Looked up from germline, CDR1 is WNHNN and CDR2 is SYGVQD (reference sequence). CDR3 length equals 13 residues. CDR3 region: CASRRTGFHEQYF. The CDR3 region has the DNA TGCGCCAGCAGGAGAACAGGGTTCCACGAGCAGTACTTC.

This chain links TRBV2 with TRBJ2-3; D not certain. Germline CDR1 is SNHLY and CDR2 is FYNNEI. The CDR3 covers 11 residues. V was pared by 2 bases and J by 5 bases, with 2 bases between. CDR3 sequence (DNA): TGTGCCAGCAGTGAATTAGATACGCAGTATTTT. As protein: CASSELDTQYF.

The V call is TRBV6-5, the J call TRBJ2-3, with 7 bases matching TRBD2. Germline V gene data show CDR1 as MNHEY and CDR2 as SVGAGI. There are 14 residues in the CDR3. Losses at the gene ends were 7 bases for V and 3 bases for J; bases not matched to a gene: 7. The CDR3 coding sequence is TGTGCCAGCAACTTCGGGGGGAGGACAGATACGCAGTATTTT. The encoded protein is CASNFGGRTDTQYF.

This chain connects TRBV29-1 to TRBJ2-3, with 10 bases aligning to TRBD1. The CDR3 sequence is 14 residues long. The V and J ends lost 4 bases and 4 bases, in that order; junction bases with no gene match: 5. Per germline, CDR1 SQVTM and CDR2 ANQGSEA. The CDR3 coding sequence is TGCAGCGTTGTGGGGACAGGGGCGTCAGATACGCAGTATTTT. Its translation: CSVVGTGASDTQYF.

V is TRBV2 and J is TRBJ2-7, with 9 bases identical to TRBD1. CDR1 is SNHLY and CDR2 is FYNNEI in the germline V gene. CDR3 length equals 13 residues. Trimming took 6 bases from V and 3 from J; bases not matched to a gene: 3. The CDR3 sequence: CASRGDRVYEQYF. For the CDR3, the DNA is TGTGCCAGCAGGGGGGACAGGGTCTACGAGCAGTACTTC.

This clone was counted a single time. The rearrangement uses TRBV10-3 and TRBJ1-4; the D is unclear. The CDR3 is 12 amino acids. The germline CDR1 and CDR2 sequences are ENHRY and SYGVKD. The germline V and J ends were trimmed by 4 bases and 8 bases, with 8 bases remaining between them. DNA of the CDR3: TGTGCCATCAGTGCTGGAAGGGAAAAACTGTTTTTT. This sequence encodes CAISAGREKLFF.

The chain links TRBV12-3 or TRBV12-4 to TRBJ1-2; perhaps TRBD1 as D (6 bases). The CDR3 runs to 13 residues. The V end was cut by 3 bases, the J end by 4 bases, with 9 bases between. The CDR3 spells CASSFGTSYGYTF. CDR3 sequence (DNA): TGTGCCAGCAGTTTCGGGACATCCTATGGCTACACCTTC.

The rearrangement links TRBV7-9 to TRBJ2-7, with 8 bases that match TRBD2. V dropped 1 base and J dropped 3; count of bases not matched to a gene: 5. From germline, CDR1 is SEHNR and CDR2 FQNEAQ (reference sequence). This CDR3 region has 15 residues. The CDR3: CASSLVGSGDYEQYF. CDR3 coding DNA: TGTGCCAGCAGCTTAGTAGGTAGCGGGGACTACGAGCAGTACTTC.

The V call is TRBV5-5, the J call TRBJ2-7; D call uncertain. The CDR3 runs to 13 residues. With 1 base removed from V and 4 bases from J, the gap between germline ends came to 9 bases. Germline loops: CDR1 SGHKS, CDR2 YYEKEE (reference sequence). CDR3 protein: CASSLRFDYEQYF. The CDR3 DNA reads TGTGCCAGCAGCTTGAGGTTTGATTACGAGCAGTACTTC.

The chain recombines TRBV5-1 with TRBJ2-2; 8 nucleotides match TRBD2. With V trimmed by 4 bases and J by 4 bases, 6 bases remained unmatched. The V gene's germline CDR1 is SGHRS and CDR2 YFSETQ. The CDR3 has 15 residues. The CDR3 reads CASSARGGRTGELFF. The DNA of the CDR3 is TGCGCCAGCAGCGCACGGGGGGGCCGCACCGGGGAGCTGTTTTTT. Together with reference TRBV5-1 and TRBJ2-2, the CDR3 gives the full variable domain: KAGVTQTPRYLIKTRGQQVTLSCSPISGHRSVSWYQQTPGQGLQFLFEYFSETQRNKGNFPGRFSGRQFSNSRSEMNVSTLELGDSALYLCASSARGGRTGELFFGEGSRLTVL.

By sample fraction, this clone is medium-sized (0.01 to 0.1%). This rearrangement joins TRBV3-1 (or the pseudogene TRBV3-2) to TRBJ2-2, with 12 bases fitting TRBD2. Trimming took 3 bases from V and 5 from J; bases not matched to a gene: 1. The germline V gene has CDR1 LGHDT and CDR2 YNNKEL (reference sequence). This CDR3 region has 15 residues. The CDR3 here is CASSHTSGGTGELFF. The CDR3 region has the DNA TGTGCCAGCAGCCATACTAGCGGGGGGACCGGGGAGCTGTTTTTT.

V and J are TRBV12-3 or TRBV12-4 and TRBJ2-7; no reliable D call. V was trimmed by 5 bases and J by 7 bases, leaving 12 bases between them. This CDR3 comprises 12 residues. The CDR3 protein is CASSTAVGEQYF. CDR3 coding DNA: TGTGCCAGCAGTACAGCAGTAGGGGAGCAGTACTTC.

The chain couples TRBV18 to TRBJ1-5; possible D gene TRBD1, 6 bases. Germline V CDR1 and CDR2: KGHSH, LQKENI. Trimming left V 3 bases short and J 0 bases short, with 9 bases between. The CDR3 spans 15 residues. This CDR3 is CASSPRQDSNQPQHF. The DNA of the CDR3 is TGTGCCAGCTCACCGAGACAGGATAGCAATCAGCCCCAGCATTTT.

The V call is TRBV5-1, the J call TRBJ1-1; D may be TRBD1 (6 bases). Germline values: CDR1 SGHRS, CDR2 YFSETQ. The CDR3 consists of 16 residues. Trimming stripped 2 bases from V and 1 base from J, with 15 bases between. CDR3 DNA sequence: TGCGCCAGCAGCTTATACAGGGATTCGCCGAACACTGAAGCTTTCTTT. This translates into CASSLYRDSPNTEAFF.